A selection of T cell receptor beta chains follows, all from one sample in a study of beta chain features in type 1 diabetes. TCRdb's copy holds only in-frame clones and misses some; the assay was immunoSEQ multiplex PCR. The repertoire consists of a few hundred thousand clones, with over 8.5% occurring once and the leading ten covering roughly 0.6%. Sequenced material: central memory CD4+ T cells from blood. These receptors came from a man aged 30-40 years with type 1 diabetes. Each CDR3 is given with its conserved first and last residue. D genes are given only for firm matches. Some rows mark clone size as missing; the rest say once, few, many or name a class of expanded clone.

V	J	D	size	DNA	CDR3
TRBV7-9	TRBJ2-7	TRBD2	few	TGTGCCAGCAGCTTAGGGCTAGCGGGTACCTCCTACGAGCAGTACTTC	CASSLGLAGTSYEQYF
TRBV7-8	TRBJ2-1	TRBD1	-	TGTGCCAGCAGCTTAGACAGGGGGAATGAGCAGTTCTTC	CASSLDRGNEQFF
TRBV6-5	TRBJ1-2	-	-	TGTGCCACCATCGACAGCGTCTATGGCTACACCTTC	CATIDSVYGYTF
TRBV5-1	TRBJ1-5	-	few	TGCGCCAGCAGCTTGGAAGGGGGGGAAAATCAGCCCCAGCATTTT	CASSLEGGENQPQHF
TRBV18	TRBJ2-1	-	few	TGTGCCAGCTCCCTGGCGGCCGAATACAATGAGCAGTTCTTC	CASSLAAEYNEQFF
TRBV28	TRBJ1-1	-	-	TGTGCCAGCAGTTTAGTTCAAATGAACACTGAAGCTTTCTTT	CASSLVQMNTEAFF
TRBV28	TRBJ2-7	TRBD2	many	TGTGCCAGCATCCTTAGCGGGAGGGCCCACTTC	CASILSGRAHF
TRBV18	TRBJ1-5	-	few	TGTGCCAGCTCACCTCAGGAGGCTGTGTACAATCAGCCCCAGCATTTT	CASSPQEAVYNQPQHF
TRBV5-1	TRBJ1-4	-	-	TGCGCCAGCAGCCTTATAGGGGCAACTAATGAAAAACTGTTTTTT	CASSLIGATNEKLFF
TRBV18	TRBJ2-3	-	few	TGTGCCAGCTCCCCCCCTGGGATCACAGATACGCAGTATTTT	CASSPPGITDTQYF
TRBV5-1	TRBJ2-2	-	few	TGCGCCAGCAGCTTTGGCGGCACCGGGGAGCTGTTTTTT	CASSFGGTGELFF
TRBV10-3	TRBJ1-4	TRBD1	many	TGTGCCATCAGTGAGTCAGACAGGGGGACTGAAAAACTGTTTTTT	CAISESDRGTEKLFF
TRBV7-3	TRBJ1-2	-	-	TGTGCCAGCAGCTTAGGCACGGCAGCTAACTATGGCTACACCTTC	CASSLGTAANYGYTF
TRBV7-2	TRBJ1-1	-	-	TGTGCCAGCAGCTCGCGACCCCTCATGAACACTGAAGCTTTCTTT	CASSSRPLMNTEAFF
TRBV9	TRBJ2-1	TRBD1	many	TGTGCCAGCAGAGCCGGGACAGGGCGTCCGAGCTCCTACAATGAGCAGTTCTTC	CASRAGTGRPSSYNEQFF
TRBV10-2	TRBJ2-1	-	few	TGCGCCGCGCGGGGACTGTCTAACAATGAGCAGTTCTTC	CAARGLSNNEQFF
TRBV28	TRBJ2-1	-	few	TGTGCCAGCAGTTTAGGAGTCAGGGTAGGGAATGAGCAGTTCTTC	CASSLGVRVGNEQFF
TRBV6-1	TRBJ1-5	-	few	TGTGCCAGCGTCACAGATGGTTACAATCAGCCCCAGCATTTT	CASVTDGYNQPQHF
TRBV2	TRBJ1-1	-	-	TGTGCCAGCAACCGGAACAGAAACACTGAAGCTTTCTTT	CASNRNRNTEAFF
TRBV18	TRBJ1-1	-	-	TGTGCCAGCTCCCGGGACAAGTCGAACACTGAAGCTTTCTTT	CASSRDKSNTEAFF
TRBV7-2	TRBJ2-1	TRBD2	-	TGTGCCAGCAGCTTAGAGTCCCGACTAGCTAGAAATGAGCAGTTCTTC	CASSLESRLARNEQFF
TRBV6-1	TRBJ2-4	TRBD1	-	TGTGCCAGCAGTTTACGACCGGGACAGGGAGAGGGGAGGTACTTC	CASSLRPGQGEGRYF
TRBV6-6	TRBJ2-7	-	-	TGTGCCAGCAGCGGGGACTGGCGCTACGAGCAGTACTTC	CASSGDWRYEQYF
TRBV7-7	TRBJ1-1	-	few	TGTGCCAGCAGCTTCAACGGGAACACTGAAGCTTTCTTT	CASSFNGNTEAFF